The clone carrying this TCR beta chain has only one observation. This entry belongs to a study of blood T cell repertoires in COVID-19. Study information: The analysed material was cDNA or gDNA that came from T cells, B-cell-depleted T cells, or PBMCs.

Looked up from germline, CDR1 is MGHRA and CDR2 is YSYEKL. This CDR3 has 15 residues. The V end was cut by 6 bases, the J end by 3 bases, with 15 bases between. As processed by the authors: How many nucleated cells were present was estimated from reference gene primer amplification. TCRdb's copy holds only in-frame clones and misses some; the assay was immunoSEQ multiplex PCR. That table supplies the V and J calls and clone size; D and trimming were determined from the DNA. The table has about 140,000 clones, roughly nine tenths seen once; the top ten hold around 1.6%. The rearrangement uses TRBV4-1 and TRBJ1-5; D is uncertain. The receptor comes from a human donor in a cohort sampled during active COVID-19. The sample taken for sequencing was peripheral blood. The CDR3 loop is CASSPRHSLNQPQHF. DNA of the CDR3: TGCGCCAGCAGTCCAAGACACTCTCTCAATCAGCCCCAGCATTTT.